Below, 9 T cell receptor beta chains from the same sample are listed, as sequenced in a study of T-cell memory formation after mild COVID-19 (dated by TCRdb to the early 2020s). Library preparation was by 5' RACE. Instrument on record: Illumina NovaSeq 6000. In TCRdb, the public reads were trimmed at Q25 with fastp and aligned with MiXCR, with productive beta chains retained. Each entry merges the rows of one CDR3 protein and shows their most common DNA and genes. The sample yields about 82,000 distinct CDR3 sequences; more than 13% were counted once. Around two fifths of the sample belongs to the ten largest clones. Sequenced sample: PBMCs or a T cell subset sorted from them (not recorded which). The receptor source for this set is a man aged 18 to 29 who had mild COVID-19 (a few samples of this study predate the infection). The sample titles of this study are shuffled in the database, so cell type and time point are left out; the donor was told from shared clones.

The V and J genes are TRBV7-8 and TRBJ2-3; 12 bases align to TRBD2. The V gene's germline CDR1 is SGHVS and CDR2 FQNEAQ. Unmatched junction bases numbered 13, after V lost 5 bases and J lost 1 base. The CDR3 spans 19 residues. The CDR3 sequence: CASSRRTGLAGTGTDTQYF. In DNA, the CDR3 is TGTGCCAGCAGCCGACGGACCGGACTAGCGGGAACGGGCACAGATACGCAGTATTTT.

This clonotype came up a few times. The chain joins TRBV4-1 to TRBJ1-4; D remains unclear. V lost 4 bases, J lost 3 bases, and 9 bases lay in between. Germline V gene data show CDR1 as MGHRA and CDR2 as YSYEKL. The CDR3 covers 14 residues. CDR3 region: CASSLGSPNEKLFF. The CDR3 DNA sequence: TGCGCCAGCAGCCTGGGGAGCCCTAATGAAAAACTGTTTTTT.

This clonotype occurred a few times. The rearrangement uses TRBV6-2 or TRBV6-3 and TRBJ2-1; D may be TRBD1 (7 bases). CDR3 length equals 15 residues. Germline V gene sequence: CDR1 MNHEY, CDR2 SVGEGT. Trimming left V 0 bases short and J 8 bases short, with 14 bases between. Here the CDR3 DNA reads TGTGCCAGCAGTTACTCGGCCAGGGGGGTCTATGAGCAGTTCTTC. It encodes CASSYSARGVYEQFF.

The chain joins TRBV12-3 or TRBV12-4 to TRBJ2-1, with TRBD1 matching 10 bases. The CDR3 has 15 residues. Trimming at V came to 2 bases and at J to 6 bases, leaving 4 bases not matched to a gene. CDR3 protein: CASSLLGTGVNEQFF. The CDR3 nucleotides read TGTGCCAGCAGTTTATTGGGGACAGGGGTCAATGAGCAGTTCTTC.

This chain links TRBV27 with TRBJ1-1, with 7 nucleotides matching TRBD1. The V gene's germline CDR1 is MNHEY and CDR2 SMNVEV (reference sequence). V was clipped by 0 bases and J by 6 bases; unmatched bases: 4. This CDR3 is 14 amino acids long. Written as DNA, the CDR3 is TGTGCCAGCAGTTTATCGCGTCAGGGGGCTGAAGCTTTCTTT. As protein: CASSLSRQGAEAFF.

This clonotype was observed once. A much bigger clone sits one base away, suggesting this may be a read error. The rearrangement uses TRBV28 and TRBJ2-5, with D possibly being TRBD1 or TRBD2 (5 bases each). CDR1 and CDR2 from the germline V gene are MDHEN and SYDVKM. The CDR3 is 15 residues long. With 5 bases removed from V and 3 bases from J, the gap between germline ends came to 16 bases. This CDR3 reads CASSNHQGAKETQYF. The CDR3 DNA sequence: TGTGCCAGCAGTAACCATCAGGGAGCGAAAGAGACCCAGTACTTC.

In this sample, this clonotype turned up a few times. The chain joins TRBV6-6 to TRBJ1-3; possible D gene TRBD1, 6 bases. Trimming pared 2 bases from V and 4 bases from J, leaving 9 bases between. CDR3 length equals 14 residues. Germline V gene sequence: CDR1 MNHNY, CDR2 SVGAGI (reference sequence). DNA for the CDR3: TGTGCCAGCAGTTACACAGGGTCAGGAAACACCATATATTTT. Residues: CASSYTGSGNTIYF.

This chain uses TRBV19 with TRBJ2-7; D perhaps matches TRBD1 (6 bases). CDR3 length equals 14 residues. The ends were cut back, 10 bases at V and 0 bases at J, with 16 bases in the middle. The germline gives CDR1 LNHDA, CDR2 SQIVND (reference sequence). Here the CDR3 reads CATSTGYLSYEQYF. CDR3 nucleotide sequence: TGTGCCACTTCGACAGGATACCTCTCCTACGAGCAGTACTTC.

V gene TRBV20-1 combines with J gene TRBJ1-5, with 7 bases that match TRBD1. The germline V gene has CDR1 DFQATT and CDR2 SNEGSKA (reference sequence). The CDR3 consists of 15 residues. V dropped 1 base and J dropped 5; count of bases not matched to a gene: 8. Here the CDR3 DNA reads TGCAGTGCTAGAGTTAACAGGGGTGGGGATCAGCCCCAGCATTTT. Translating gives CSARVNRGGDQPQHF.